This entry concerns a single T cell receptor beta chain. Under the authors' procedure: How many nucleated cells were present was estimated from reference gene primer amplification. The protocol was immunoSEQ multiplex PCR, while the TCRdb copy is restricted to in-frame clones and leaves out a portion. V and J calls and clone size come straight from that table; D and trimming were deduced from the DNA. The repertoire includes around 250,000 clones, 85% to 90% of them detected once, and 5.5% to 9% sits in the top ten. This specimen belongs to a study of blood T cell repertoires in COVID-19. In the study overall: The samples span acute and convalescent COVID-19 from the United States, Italy and Spain. In each case, the material was cDNA or gDNA derived from T cells, B-cell-depleted T cells, or PBMCs.

The germline gives CDR1 MNHEY, CDR2 SVGAGI. This CDR3 contains 13 residues. J was trimmed by 1 base and V by 8 bases; bases with no gene match: 4. Source material: peripheral blood. The TCR comes from a woman in her 70s with active or convalescent COVID-19. The chain uses TRBV6-5 and TRBJ2-5; 7 bases are a match to TRBD1. The CDR3 DNA is TGTGCCAGCCGAAGGGACAGCCAAGAGACCCAGTACTTC. Its protein product is CASRRDSQETQYF.